This T cell receptor (beta chain) was captured by sequencing in a study of shared clonotypes between healthy human individuals. Study information: In total, the donors were two women and three men aged 18 to 49. CD8 memory received one plate per donor, CD8 naive two, CD4 memory three and CD4 naive three. General study results and limits: Generally, naive subsets (rather than memory subsets) showed larger estimated richness.

All donors were Caucasian adults living in Nashville, Tennessee. Assay used: immunoSEQ multiplex PCR; TCRdb lists only in-frame clones, some missing. The table records more than 1 million clones, approximately 80% of them present only once. In regard to this clone: The antigen is not known.

Material: memory CD4+ T cells from PBMCs. Subset described: CD45RA-negative fraction. The receptor's source is a man aged 18 to 30 in good health. Some clones in this sample may be carry-over from other donors' samples.

CDR3 DNA sequence: TGTGCCAGCAGCTTAGGGACAGGGGTGCGCGAGCAGTACTTC. It translates to CASSLGTGVREQYF. The rearrangement joins TRBV7-2 to TRBJ2-7, with TRBD1 matching over 9 bases. This CDR3 is 14 amino acids long. V lost 1 base to trimming and J lost 6 bases; unmatched junction nucleotides: 4. Germline assignment: CDR1 SGHTA and CDR2 FQGNSA. The variable domain in full, completed from reference TRBV7-2 and TRBJ2-7, reads GAGVSQSPSNKVTEKGKDVELRCDPISGHTALYWYRQSLGQGLEFLIYFQGNSAPDKSGLPSDRFSAERTGGSVSTLTIQRTQQEDSAVYLCASSLGTGVREQYFGPGTRLTVT.